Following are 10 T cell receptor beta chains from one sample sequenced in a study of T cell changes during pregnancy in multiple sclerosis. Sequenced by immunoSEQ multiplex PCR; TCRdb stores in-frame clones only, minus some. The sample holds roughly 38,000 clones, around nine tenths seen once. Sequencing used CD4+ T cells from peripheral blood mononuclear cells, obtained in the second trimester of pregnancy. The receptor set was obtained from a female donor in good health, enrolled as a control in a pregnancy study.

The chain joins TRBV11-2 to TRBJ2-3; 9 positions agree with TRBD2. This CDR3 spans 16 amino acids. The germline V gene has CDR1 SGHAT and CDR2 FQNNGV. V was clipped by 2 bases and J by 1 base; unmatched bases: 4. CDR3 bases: TGTGCCAGCAGCTTAAGGCCTAGCGGGGGCACAGATACGCAGTATTTT. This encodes CASSLRPSGGTDTQYF.

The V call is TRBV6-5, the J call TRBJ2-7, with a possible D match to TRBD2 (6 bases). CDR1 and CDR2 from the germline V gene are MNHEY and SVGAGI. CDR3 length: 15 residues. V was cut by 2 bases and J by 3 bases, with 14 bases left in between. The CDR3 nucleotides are TGTGCCAGCAGTTACCACTCTACCGGGGGCTACGAGCAGTACTTC. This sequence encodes CASSYHSTGGYEQYF.

This chain's CDR3 is CASRTGGPGNTIYF. The DNA for the CDR3 is TGTGCCAGCCGGACAGGGGGCCCTGGAAACACCATATATTTT. V usage is TRBV2 and J usage is TRBJ1-3; 11 bases line up with TRBD1. This CDR3 spans 14 amino acids. Per the germline V gene, CDR1 is SNHLY and CDR2 is FYNNEI. The V and J ends lost 8 bases and 2 bases, in that order; junction bases with no gene match: 2.

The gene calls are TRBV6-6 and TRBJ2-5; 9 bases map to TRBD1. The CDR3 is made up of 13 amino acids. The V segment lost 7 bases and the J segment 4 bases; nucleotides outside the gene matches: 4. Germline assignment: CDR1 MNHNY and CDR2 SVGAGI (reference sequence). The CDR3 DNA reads TGTGCCAGCAAAACAGGGGGCGCAGAGACCCAGTACTTC. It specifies CASKTGGAETQYF.

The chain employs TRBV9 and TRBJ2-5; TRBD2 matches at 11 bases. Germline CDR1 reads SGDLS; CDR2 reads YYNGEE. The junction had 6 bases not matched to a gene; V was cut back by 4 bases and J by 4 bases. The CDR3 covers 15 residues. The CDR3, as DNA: TGTGCCAGCAGCACCACACTAGCGGGGGCAGAGACCCAGTACTTC. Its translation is CASSTTLAGAETQYF.

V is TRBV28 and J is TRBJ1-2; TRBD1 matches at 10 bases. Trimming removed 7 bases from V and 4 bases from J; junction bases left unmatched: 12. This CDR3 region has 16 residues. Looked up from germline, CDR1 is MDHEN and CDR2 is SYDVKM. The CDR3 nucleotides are TGTGCCAGCACTATACCGGGACAGGGGAGAATCTATGGCTACACCTTC. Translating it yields CASTIPGQGRIYGYTF.

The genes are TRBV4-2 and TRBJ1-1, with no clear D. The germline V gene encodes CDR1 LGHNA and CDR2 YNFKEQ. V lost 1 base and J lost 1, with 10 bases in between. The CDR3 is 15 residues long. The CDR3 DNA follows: TGTGCCAGCAGCCAAGTTGCAGGCACGAACACTGAAGCTTTCTTT. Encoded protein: CASSQVAGTNTEAFF.

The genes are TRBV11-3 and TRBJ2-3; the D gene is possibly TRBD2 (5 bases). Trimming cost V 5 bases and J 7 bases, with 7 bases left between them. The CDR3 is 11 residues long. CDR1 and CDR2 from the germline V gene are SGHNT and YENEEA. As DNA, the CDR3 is TGTGCCAGCAGCCCGGGGAATACGCAGTATTTT. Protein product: CASSPGNTQYF.

Written as DNA, the CDR3 is TGTGCCAGAAGCTTGGGCAGGGCTGGCACAGATACGCAGTATTTT. Amino acid sequence: CARSLGRAGTDTQYF. The genes are TRBV5-3 and TRBJ2-3, with a weak D call TRBD1 (5 bases). TRBV5-3 is noted as an ORF with a role that remains uncertain. CDR3 size: 15 residues. The ends were cut back, 0 bases at V and 1 base at J, with 9 bases in the middle.

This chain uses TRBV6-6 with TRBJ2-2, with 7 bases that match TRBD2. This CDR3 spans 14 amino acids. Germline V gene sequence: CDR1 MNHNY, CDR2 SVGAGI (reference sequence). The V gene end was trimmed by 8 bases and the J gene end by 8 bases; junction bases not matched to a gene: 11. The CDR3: CASGLGLEGGELFF. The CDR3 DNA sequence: TGTGCCAGCGGACTAGGCCTAGAGGGAGGGGAGCTGTTTTTT.